This T cell receptor (beta chain) is drawn from a study of brain T cells in children with intractable seizures. Study observations and caveats: Patients' HCMV serostatus was unknown; virus specificity rests on CDR3 similarity alone.

Details on this clone: The antigen remains undetermined.

Time point in this sample: blood from clinic visit 5 months post-surgery; TSC patient then seizure free. Patients received at least one anti-epileptic drug before surgery. V shed 9 bases and J 7 bases; nucleotides not matched to a gene: 20. The CDR3 covers 16 residues. Per germline, CDR1 SEHNR and CDR2 FQNEAQ (reference sequence). Produced via immunoSEQ multiplex PCR; TCRdb's table is partial and in-frame only. Of approximately 330,000 clones listed, nearly 95% are singletons. The chain links TRBV7-9 to TRBJ2-5, with 7 bases aligning to TRBD2. This clonotype was obtained from a boy less than two years old with tuberous sclerosis and intractable seizures. The sequences come from peripheral blood, collected about 5 months after surgery. CDR3 protein: CASKNPIVDGGGTQYF. CDR3 in DNA: TGTGCCAGTAAAAACCCCATAGTGGATGGCGGGGGGACCCAGTACTTC.